This TCR beta chain was sequenced in a study of T cells expressing NK-cell markers. One entry per CDR3 protein, without DNA, is what TCRdb gives after re-calling the 5' RACE reads. The record lists roughly 430,000 distinct CDR3 sequences, of which the ten most abundant hold more than 7%. Germline CDR1 reads MNHEY; CDR2 reads SVGAGI. The CDR3 covers 15 residues. Input material: blood T cells: a sorted CD56 or NKG2C T cell subset, CD4+ or CD8+ T cells, or bulk PBMC T cells (not recorded which). This sequence was found in a woman aged 18-69 years in good health. The chain carries TRBV6-5 and TRBJ2-3; TCRdb's D call of TRBD2 is untestable without DNA. CDR3 in amino acids: CASSYWAGGSDTQYF.